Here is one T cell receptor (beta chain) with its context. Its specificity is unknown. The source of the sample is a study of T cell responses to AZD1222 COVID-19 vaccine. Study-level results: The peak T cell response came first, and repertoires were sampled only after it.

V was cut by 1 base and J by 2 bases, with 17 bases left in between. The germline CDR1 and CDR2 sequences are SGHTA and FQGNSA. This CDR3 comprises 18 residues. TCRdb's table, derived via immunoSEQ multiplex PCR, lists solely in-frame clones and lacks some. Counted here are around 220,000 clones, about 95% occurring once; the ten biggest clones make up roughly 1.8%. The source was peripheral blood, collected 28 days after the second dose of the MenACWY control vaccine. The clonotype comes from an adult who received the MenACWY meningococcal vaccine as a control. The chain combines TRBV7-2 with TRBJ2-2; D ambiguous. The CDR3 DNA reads TGTGCCAGCAGCTTAGGTTGGTTTTCTGACGGAAACACCGGGGAGCTGTTTTTT. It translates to CASSLGWFSDGNTGELFF. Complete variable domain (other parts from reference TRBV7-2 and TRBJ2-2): GAGVSQSPSNKVTEKGKDVELRCDPISGHTALYWYRQSLGQGLEFLIYFQGNSAPDKSGLPSDRFSAERTGGSVSTLTIQRTQQEDSAVYLCASSLGWFSDGNTGELFFGEGSRLTVL.